These T cell receptor beta chains were read from a single sample in a study of identical twins. TCRdb re-derived calls from the 5' RACE reads in MiXCR, one entry per CDR3 protein. The table lists approximately 1.8 million distinct CDR3 sequences, 25% to 35% of them singletons, with about 0.25% in the top ten. Sequenced input: cord blood. The receptor set was obtained from a newborn girl in good health. Both conserved end residues are part of each CDR3. A D gene is named only where the DNA matches it firmly. Size values are once, few and many counts, or a class for expanded clones, and some rows have none.

TRBV5-6	TRBJ1-4	-	few	CASSLVHGGRGEKLFF	TGTGCCAGCAGCTTGGTTCACGGGGGGCGAGGTGAAAAACTGTTTTTT
TRBV21-1	TRBJ2-7	-	-	CASSRDREMYEQYF	TGTGCCAGCAGCAGGGACAGGGAAATGTACGAGCAGTACTTC
TRBV6-6	TRBJ2-7	-	many	CASKGIDYEQYF	TGTGCCAGCAAGGGGATAGACTACGAGCAGTACTTC
TRBV7-8	TRBJ2-7	-	few	CASRHSPGNRLPGPNYEQYF	TGTGCCAGCAGGCACTCCCCGGGGAATAGACTTCCGGGCCCCAACTACGAGCAGTACTTC
TRBV20-1	TRBJ2-7	-	-	CSAVGLSYEQYF	TGCAGTGCTGTCGGACTTTCCTACGAGCAGTACTTC
TRBV4-2	TRBJ2-5	-	few	CASGDAGETQYF	TGTGCCAGCGGGGACGCGGGGGAGACCCAGTACTTC
TRBV5-1	TRBJ2-5	-	-	CASNRGLGETQYF	TGCGCCAGCAATCGGGGTTTAGGAGAGACCCAGTACTTC
TRBV24-1	TRBJ2-5	-	-	CATSIRAQETQYF	TGTGCCACCAGTATCAGGGCCCAAGAGACCCAGTACTTC
TRBV5-1	TRBJ1-6	-	-	CASSLMEAGDKSPLHF	TGCGCCAGCAGCTTGATGGAGGCAGGAGATAAGTCACCCCTCCACTTT
TRBV10-3	TRBJ2-5	TRBD2	-	CAISGTSVQETQYF	TGTGCCATCAGTGGGACTAGCGTTCAAGAGACCCAGTACTTC
TRBV4-2	TRBJ2-2	-	-	CASSQEGAANTGELFF	TGTGCTAGCAGCCAAGAGGGTGCGGCGAACACCGGGGAGCTGTTTTTT
TRBV20-1	TRBJ2-5	-	many	CSATRTVKETQYF	TGCAGTGCTACCCGGACCGTTAAAGAGACCCAGTACTTC
TRBV6-4	TRBJ1-6	TRBD1	-	CASSGDRVNSPLHF	TGTGCCAGCAGTGGGGACAGGGTTAATTCACCCCTCCACTTT
TRBV5-6	TRBJ1-5	-	-	CASSLSRLLPQHF	TGTGCCAGCAGCTTGTCGAGATTACTGCCCCAGCATTTT
TRBV10-3	TRBJ1-4	TRBD1	few	CAISRTGWTEKLFF	TGTGCCATCAGCCGGACAGGGTGGACTGAAAAACTGTTTTTT
TRBV11-2	TRBJ2-7	-	many	CASSLVFTYEQYF	TGTGCCAGCAGCTTAGTGTTCACCTACGAGCAGTACTTC
TRBV2	TRBJ2-7	-	few	CASSEFYLVPYEQYF	TGTGCCAGCAGTGAATTCTATCTAGTTCCCTACGAGCAGTACTTC
TRBV13	TRBJ2-5	-	-	CASSTSRGGPCNEQYF	TGTGCCAGCAGCACCTCTAGGGGGGGGCCCTGCAATGAGCAGTACTTC